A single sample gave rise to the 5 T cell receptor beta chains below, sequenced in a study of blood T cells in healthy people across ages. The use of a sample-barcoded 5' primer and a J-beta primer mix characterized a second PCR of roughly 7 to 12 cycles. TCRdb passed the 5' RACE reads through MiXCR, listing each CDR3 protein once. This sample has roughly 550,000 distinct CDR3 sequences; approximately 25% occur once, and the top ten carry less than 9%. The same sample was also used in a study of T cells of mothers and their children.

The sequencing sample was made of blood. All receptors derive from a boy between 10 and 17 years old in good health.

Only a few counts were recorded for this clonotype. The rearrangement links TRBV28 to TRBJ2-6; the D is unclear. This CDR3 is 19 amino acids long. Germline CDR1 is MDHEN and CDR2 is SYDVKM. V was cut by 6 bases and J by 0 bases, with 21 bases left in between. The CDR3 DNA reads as TGTGCCAGCAGCTCCTCAAACATGGAAACCGTCTCTGGGGCCAACGTCCTGACTTTC. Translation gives CASSSSNMETVSGANVLTF.

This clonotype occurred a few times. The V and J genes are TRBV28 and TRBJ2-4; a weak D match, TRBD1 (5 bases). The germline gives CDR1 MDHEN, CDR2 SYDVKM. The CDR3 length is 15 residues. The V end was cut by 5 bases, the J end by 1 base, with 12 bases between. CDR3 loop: CASSPEGVAKNIQYF. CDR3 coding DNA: TGTGCCAGCAGTCCCGAAGGGGTGGCCAAAAACATTCAGTACTTC.

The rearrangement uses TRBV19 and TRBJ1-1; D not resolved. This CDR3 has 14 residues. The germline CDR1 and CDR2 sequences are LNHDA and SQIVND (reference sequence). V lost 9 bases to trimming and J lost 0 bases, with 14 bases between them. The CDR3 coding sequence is TGTGCCAGCTCCCTCGGTCTCATGAACACTGAAGCTTTCTTT. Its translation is CASSLGLMNTEAFF.

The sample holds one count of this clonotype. The CDR3 is CASSLKESSRVETQYF. CDR3 bases: TGTGCCAGCAGCTTAAAGGAGTCCTCGAGGGTAGAGACCCAGTACTTC. The genes are TRBV9 and TRBJ2-5; TRBD2 might be the D (5 bases). The CDR3 runs to 16 residues. Trimming took 4 bases from V and 4 from J, leaving 20 bases between them. Germline V gene sequence: CDR1 SGDLS, CDR2 YYNGEE.

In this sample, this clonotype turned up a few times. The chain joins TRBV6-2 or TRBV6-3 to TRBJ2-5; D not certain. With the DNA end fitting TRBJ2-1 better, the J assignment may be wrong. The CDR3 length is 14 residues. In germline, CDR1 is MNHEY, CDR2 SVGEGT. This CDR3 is CASSPARPYNEQFF. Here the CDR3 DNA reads TGTGCCAGCAGTCCAGCGAGGCCCTACAATGAGCAGTTCTTC.